This TCR beta chain was identified in a study of beta chain features in type 1 diabetes. The overall study: Examination of sorted cells across all samples involved more than 100,000,000 cells. The study's findings and limits: It was among patients, rather than healthy donors, that naive, central memory and Treg TCRB repertoires appeared more similar. Shorter TCRB CDR3s, moderately but significantly so, were found in Type 1 diabetes patients in all four CD4+ subsets. Among type 1 diabetes patients, VDJ junctions had fewer insertions and more deletions.

As to this clone: No antigen is known for it.

CDR3 size: 14 residues. Per germline, CDR1 GTSNPN and CDR2 SVGIG (reference sequence). V shed 0 bases and J shed 8 bases, with 13 bases lying between them. The sequenced template was cDNA made from the entire isolated RNA. The assay was immunoSEQ multiplex PCR, and TCRdb's table has in-frame clones only and misses some. The profile shows over 200,000 clones, 11% of them singletons. The authors obtained over 95% purity in all sorted populations. Sequenced input: naive CD4+ T cells from blood. The origin of this receptor is a man aged 30-40 years with type 1 diabetes. This chain links TRBV30 with TRBJ1-4, with D perhaps TRBD1 (6 bases). The CDR3 nucleotides read TGTGCCTGGAGTGTAATGGGTAGGGGGGAAAAACTGTTTTTT. Its translation is CAWSVMGRGEKLFF. The full variable domain, completed using reference TRBV30 and TRBJ1-4, is SQTIHQWPATLVQPVGSPLSLECTVEGTSNPNLYWYRQAAGRGLQLLFYSVGIGQISSEVPQNLSASRPQDRQFILSSKKLLLSDSGFYLCAWSVMGRGEKLFFGSGTQLSVL.